These T cell receptor beta chains were read from a single sample in a study of blood T cells in healthy people across ages. TCRdb called the 5' RACE reads again in MiXCR, with one record for every CDR3 protein. The sample carries some 1.5 million distinct CDR3 sequences, about 42% recorded once. Sequences were obtained from blood. These receptors all stem from a woman aged 18-29 years in good health. Both conserved end residues are part of each CDR3.

TRBV28,CASSLTRVGSPLHF
TRBV11-3,CASSLGGDAVPETQYF
TRBV10-2,CASSESPFSTYGYTF
TRBV2,CASTETAQDTQYF
TRBV12-3/TRBV12-4,CASRNRERTDTQYF
TRBV12-5,CASGPSGSEQYF
TRBV28,CASTAGASVGNKQYF
TRBV28,CASSEQGTDAQYF
TRBV7-9,CASSSYRGNSYEQYF
TRBV12-3/TRBV12-4,CASSFTQGDEQYF
TRBV20-1,CSGDRGGGYTF
TRBV13,CASSASGRAGNEQFF
TRBV11-2,CASSVSGTGIQYNEQFF
TRBV5-1,CASSLESSGGPFGNTEAFF
TRBV18,CASSPRRDRQETQYF
TRBV29-1,CSVFLGQGRGTGELFF
TRBV4-1,CASSPSGQGKGEQYF
TRBV12-3/TRBV12-4,CASSLGLAGAVSYEQYF
TRBV7-9,CASSWSGRITDTQYF
TRBV28,CASRLDSLRDSNQPQHF
TRBV13,CASSFSSGGGQQFF
TRBV29-1,CSVLGWAGELFF
TRBV27,CASSGLVTSEQFF
TRBV5-6,CASRWGRYNSPLHF
TRBV27,CASSSLVSGANVLTF
TRBV20-1,CSAEKELYGYTF
TRBV6-5,CASKQQGATEAFF
TRBV20-1,CSGARHPYNEQFF
TRBV28,CASSLSPGAKNIQYF
TRBV7-2,CASSRKQGATYSAQHF
TRBV6-6,CASSQGYGNQPQHF
TRBV7-2,CASSLIQGYALYEQYF
TRBV5-1,CASSFGQGALISQETQYF
TRBV6-2/TRBV6-3,CASSYSGRTNTGELFF
TRBV10-3,CAISESHTGGLLTFF